Described below is a single TCR beta chain sequence and its context. This sample was taken from a study of blood T cell repertoires in COVID-19. Original handling: Amplification from reference gene primers served as the basis for estimated nucleated cell counts. Produced via immunoSEQ multiplex PCR; TCRdb's table is partial and in-frame only. V and J calls plus clone size are reproduced from that table; the DNA served to infer D and trimming. The profile shows about 300,000 clones, more than 75% of them singletons. The CDR3 length is 18 residues. Germline CDR1 reads SGHDN; CDR2 reads FVKESK. V lost 1 base to trimming and J lost 1 base, with 19 bases between them.

The genes are TRBV14 and TRBJ2-5, with D possibly matching TRBD1 (6 bases). The TCR originated in a woman under 30 who had recovered from COVID-19. Sequenced input: PBMCs or T cells enriched from blood (not recorded which). In nucleotides, the CDR3 is TGTGCCAGCAGCCAAGTTTCTTGGTCAGGGGTAAGCCAAGAGACCCAGTACTTC. The encoded protein is CASSQVSWSGVSQETQYF.